These T cell receptor beta chains were read from a single sample in a study of T cells in localized non-small cell lung cancer. The method was immunoSEQ multiplex PCR; TCRdb's version includes in-frame clones alone and lacks a portion of them. The sample holds over 30,000 clones, roughly 88% seen once. The source was peripheral blood mononuclear cells, collected before any cancer treatment. The origin of the receptors is a male donor aged 60 or over with stage II lung adenocarcinoma. The conserved cysteine and the conserved F or W are not part of the CDR3 here. A D gene is named only where the DNA matches it firmly. Where a row states a size, it is once, few, many or the class of an expanded clone; other rows omit it.

>.|TRBV30|.|TRBJ1-2
AWRIGRSYGYT
>.|TRBV18|TRBD1|TRBJ2-3
ASSLGQGADTQY
>.|TRBV7-2|.|TRBJ2-7
ASSQGPGQGQY
>.|TRBV6-1|.|TRBJ1-1
ASRWGHMNTEAF
>once|TRBV5-1|.|TRBJ1-1
ASSQGSGSEAF
>once|TRBV5-5|TRBD1|TRBJ1-2
ASSTGQGANYGYT
>once|TRBV7-2|TRBD1|TRBJ1-5
ASSSQGGGNQPQH
>.|TRBV5-1|TRBD2|TRBJ2-5
ASSGGLLAGGPGETQY
>.|TRBV10-2|.|TRBJ1-2
ASTFFLAGRYGYT
>once|TRBV5-1|TRBD1|TRBJ2-5
ASRRTGGLETQY
>.|TRBV18|.|TRBJ2-3
ASSPPADTQY
>.|TRBV5-4|TRBD2|TRBJ2-3
ASSSGLAGSTDTQY
>.|TRBV7-3|.|TRBJ2-5
ASSPGQRETQY
>.|TRBV27|.|TRBJ1-1
ASARDAFSMNTEAF
>.|TRBV9|.|TRBJ2-7
ASSVGSTRTYEQY
>.|TRBV5-1|.|TRBJ1-4
ASSQGYGTNEKLF
>.|TRBV27|TRBD1|TRBJ2-5
ASRLRDRTLETQY
>.|TRBV5-1|TRBD2|TRBJ2-3
ASSLGLAGVTDTQY
>.|TRBV5-1|TRBD2|TRBJ2-1
ASSLGGTSRTNEQF
>.|TRBV2|TRBD2|TRBJ2-3
ASSQTSGRADTQY
>once|TRBV6-7|TRBD1|TRBJ1-5
AGGTGYSNQPQH
>.|TRBV10-3|.|TRBJ1-1
AISERRTEAF
>.|TRBV6-1|.|TRBJ1-1
ASSDTLEAF
>.|TRBV11-3|TRBD2|TRBJ2-1
ASSAGLAGGYEQF
>.|TRBV27|.|.
ASGRMGSYEQY
>.|TRBV15|.|TRBJ2-1
ATSRGGKVSYNEQF
>.|TRBV7-2|.|TRBJ2-7
ASSLAASYEQH
>.|TRBV6-5|.|TRBJ1-1
ASRTHRISNTEAF
>.|TRBV7-8|.|TRBJ2-1
ASSLLFGNEQF
>.|TRBV5-6|.|TRBJ2-2
ASITYNGADTGELF
>.|TRBV19|TRBD2|TRBJ2-3
ASRTSGNTDTQY
>.|TRBV9|TRBD2|TRBJ2-1
ASSVGTSALLDEQF
>.|TRBV2|.|TRBJ2-3
ASSRQSSTDTQY
>.|TRBV6-5|.|TRBJ2-2
ASSYSAGYHTGELF
>.|TRBV21-1|.|TRBJ1-6
ASSTPRDLSSYNSPLH
>.|TRBV5-4|TRBD2|TRBJ2-3
ASSWAGDSGRGGTDTQY
>once|TRBV4-1|TRBD1|TRBJ1-1
ASSPNLGTGLGTEAF
>few|TRBV7-9|.|TRBJ2-5
ASSLGSNVQETQY
>few|TRBV7-6|.|TRBJ1-1
ASSPRGQPFEAF
>.|TRBV7-9|TRBD2|TRBJ2-2
ASSITSGRGVTGELF